These T cell receptor beta chains were read from a single sample in a study of vaccination and CD4 T cells after COVID-19. These receptors are not linked to any known antigen. MiXCR was run by TCRdb on the PCR reads, yielding one entry per CDR3 protein. The sample lists about 11,000 distinct CDR3 sequences; around 75% were seen once. Source material: CD4+ T cells from blood, cultured in vitro. The receptors were sampled from a human donor who had recovered from COVID-19. Both conserved end residues are part of each CDR3. A D gene is named only where the DNA matches it firmly. Clone size is not always given. Where it is, it says once, few, many or a class for expanded clones.

-	TRBV6-5	TRBJ1-6	TRBD1	TGTGCCAGCAGTTACCCCGGACAGGGAGAAGCTATTTCACCCCTCCACTTT	CASSYPGQGEAISPLHF
-	TRBV6-2/TRBV6-3	TRBJ2-5	-	TGTGCCAGCAGCTTCTCCGGGACCTCAGAGACCCAGTACTTC	CASSFSGTSETQYF
once	TRBV19	TRBJ1-5	-	TGTGCCAGTAGTATCGAGTACAATCAGCCCCAGCATTTT	CASSIEYNQPQHF
few	TRBV29-1	TRBJ1-2	TRBD1	TGCAGCGTACTGGACAGGCTAAACCTGGGGGATGGCTACACCTTC	CSVLDRLNLGDGYTF
once	TRBV28	TRBJ1-6	TRBD1	TGTGCCAGCATAACGGCTGTCGGACAGGGAAGTTCACCCCTCCACTTT	CASITAVGQGSSPLHF
-	TRBV28	TRBJ1-2	-	TGTGCCAGCACTCGGACGGGCACTACTAACTATGGCTACACCTTC	CASTRTGTTNYGYTF
-	TRBV6-1	TRBJ2-7	-	TGTGCCAGCAGCACAGGGACCTCCCTAGGGTCTGAGTACTTC	CASSTGTSLGSEYF
-	TRBV7-8	TRBJ1-2	TRBD1	TGTGCCAGCAGCTCTGGGACAGGGGACTATGGCTACACCTTC	CASSSGTGDYGYTF
-	TRBV20-1	TRBJ2-1	-	TGCACCTATGGGGGCCCATACAATGAGCAGTTCTTC	CTYGGPYNEQFF
few	TRBV15	TRBJ1-2	-	TGTGCCACCAGCAGAGATGTCCGCCCGGATAACTATGGCTACACCTTC	CATSRDVRPDNYGYTF
-	TRBV28	TRBJ1-2	-	TGTGCCAGCAGTTCTTCATTTGGCTACACCTTC	CASSSSFGYTF
-	TRBV27	TRBJ2-7	TRBD1	TGTGCCAGCAGTTTCCGGCAGGGGGTACACGAGCAGTACTTC	CASSFRQGVHEQYF
-	TRBV27	TRBJ1-5	-	TGTGCCAGCAGTTTGCGTGGTGGCAATCAGCCCCAGCATTTT	CASSLRGGNQPQHF